The rows below give T cell receptor beta chains drawn from one sample of a study of CD8 T cells in ankylosing spondylitis. TCRdb re-called the 5' RACE reads with MiXCR, one entry per CDR3 protein. This sample carries fewer than 750,000 distinct CDR3 sequences, around a fifth of them seen once, and the ten largest clones take under 20%. The sample comprised blood, either unsorted or a sorted T cell fraction (not recorded which). Every receptor here comes from a male donor with ankylosing spondylitis. Both conserved end residues are part of each CDR3. A D gene is named only where the DNA matches it firmly. Rows may omit the clone size; those that give it use once, few, many or a size class.

J | D | V | size | CDR3 | DNA
TRBJ2-7 | . | TRBV4-3 | . | CASSLTGDFGARQYF | TGCGCCAGCAGCCTAACGGGAGACTTTGGAGCGAGGCAGTACTTC
TRBJ2-7 | . | TRBV2 | . | CASTRPAGTYEQYF | TGTGCCAGCACTAGGCCCGCGGGGACCTACGAGCAGTACTTC
TRBJ2-7 | TRBD2 | TRBV18 | few | CASSPPSGRAAGPYEQYF | TGTGCCAGCTCACCGCCTAGCGGGAGGGCTGCCGGTCCCTACGAGCAGTACTTC
TRBJ2-1 | . | TRBV27 | . | CASRPRPYNEQFF | TGTGCCAGCAGACCCAGACCGTACAATGAGCAGTTCTTC
TRBJ1-5 | . | TRBV12-3/TRBV12-4 | many | CASSLGSNQPQHF | TGTGCCAGCAGCTTAGGTAGCAATCAGCCCCAGCATTTT
TRBJ2-7 | TRBD1 | TRBV20-1 | . | CSAGRDREHEQYF | TGCAGTGCTGGGCGGGACAGGGAACACGAGCAGTACTTC
TRBJ2-1 | TRBD1 | TRBV5-1 | . | CASSGGQGSFNEQFF | TGCGCCAGCAGCGGGGGACAGGGAAGTTTCAATGAGCAGTTCTTC
TRBJ1-6 | . | TRBV12-3/TRBV12-4 | few | CASSFGSPLHF | TGTGCCAGCAGTTTTGGCTCACCCCTCCACTTT
TRBJ2-5 | TRBD1 | TRBV12-3/TRBV12-4 | . | CASSDRVEETQYF | TGTGCCAGCAGTGACAGGGTTGAAGAGACCCAGTACTTC
TRBJ2-5 | . | TRBV29-1 | . | CSVRQEVQETQYF | TGCAGCGTCCGCCAGGAGGTCCAAGAGACCCAGTACTTC
TRBJ2-7 | TRBD2 | TRBV4-1 | few | CASSSHGTSGTYEQYF | TGCGCCAGCAGCTCCCACGGGACTAGCGGAACCTACGAGCAGTACTTC
TRBJ2-4 | . | TRBV24-1 | few | CATSHQRTHENIQYF | TGTGCCACCAGTCACCAAAGGACCCACGAAAACATTCAGTACTTC
TRBJ2-7 | TRBD2 | TRBV29-1 | few | CSAISGEYEQYF | TGCAGCGCCATAAGCGGGGAGTACGAGCAGTACTTC
TRBJ1-5 | . | TRBV28 | . | CASRPEQGGGQPQHF | TGTGCCAGTCGCCCCGAACAGGGAGGTGGACAGCCCCAGCATTTT
TRBJ2-7 | . | TRBV20-1 | . | CSASDEISKLGEQYF | TGCAGTGCTAGTGACGAGATCTCGAAACTTGGCGAGCAGTACTTC
TRBJ1-5 | . | TRBV12-3/TRBV12-4 | few | CASSLALTGRGNQPQHF | TGTGCCAGCAGTTTAGCGCTAACGGGGAGAGGCAATCAGCCCCAGCATTTT
TRBJ1-3 | . | TRBV12-3/TRBV12-4 | few | CASRLSSGNTIYF | TGTGCCAGCCGACTCTCCTCTGGAAACACCATATATTTT
TRBJ2-3 | . | TRBV29-1 | . | CSVDIRGLTDTQYF | TGCAGCGTTGACATCCGTGGACTCACAGATACGCAGTATTTT
TRBJ2-7 | TRBD2 | TRBV19 | few | CASSAGGPQYEQYF | TGTGCCAGTAGTGCGGGAGGGCCCCAATACGAGCAGTACTTC
TRBJ2-4 | TRBD1 | TRBV9 | few | CASSVGDRRSDIQYF | TGTGCCAGCAGCGTAGGGGACAGACGGTCGGACATTCAGTACTTC
TRBJ2-3 | . | TRBV12-3/TRBV12-4 | many | CASVSPLGDTQYF | TGTGCCAGCGTATCTCCTTTGGGAGATACGCAGTATTTT
TRBJ2-1 | TRBD2 | TRBV7-9 | few | CASSPLGGTGNEQFF | TGTGCCAGCAGCCCCTTGGGGGGGACGGGGAATGAGCAGTTCTTC
TRBJ1-1 | TRBD1 | TRBV2 | once | CASSGQGQGTEAFF | TGTGCCAGCAGCGGACAGGGACAGGGAACTGAAGCTTTCTTT
TRBJ2-1 | TRBD1 | TRBV6-1 | once | CASSLTGARSHEQFF | TGTGCCAGCAGCCTTACAGGGGCCCGTAGCCATGAGCAGTTCTTC
TRBJ2-6 | . | TRBV6-2/TRBV6-3 | . | CASLRRSSGANVLTF | TGTGCCAGCTTACGAAGGTCTTCTGGGGCCAACGTCCTGACTTTC
TRBJ2-1 | . | TRBV7-9 | . | CASRAGGLSLYNEQFF | TGTGCCAGCAGAGCCGGGGGACTCTCCCTATACAATGAGCAGTTCTTC
TRBJ2-1 | . | TRBV7-9 | few | CASRPFGAGYNEQFF | TGTGCCAGCAGACCTTTCGGGGCGGGATACAATGAGCAGTTCTTC